Listed below are T cell receptor beta chains from one sample, sequenced in a study of radiotherapy plus CTLA-4 blockade in lung cancer. Sequencing used immunoSEQ multiplex PCR; TCRdb keeps in-frame clones, though not all of them. The data show approximately 57,000 clones, approximately 84% seen once. Here the sequenced sample was peripheral blood, taken from a patient treated with radiotherapy plus ipilimumab. The receptor source for this set is a human donor with non-small cell lung cancer whose response to radiotherapy plus ipilimumab could not be evaluated. Both conserved end residues are part of each CDR3. A D gene is named only where the DNA matches it firmly. Clone size, where shown, is once, few, many, or a class for clones that have expanded.

V	J	D	size	DNA	CDR3
TRBV6-1	TRBJ2-1	TRBD1	.	TGTGCCAGCAGTAGACAGGGGTCCTCCTACAATGAGCAGTTCTTC	CASSRQGSSYNEQFF
TRBV7-2	TRBJ2-4	.	.	TGTGCCAGCAGCTTAGGCGGGCTGAGGGACATTCAGTACTTC	CASSLGGLRDIQYF
TRBV4-1	TRBJ2-3	.	many	TGCGCCAGCAGCCAAGACAGGGTCTTGGGGGATACGCAGTATTTT	CASSQDRVLGDTQYF
TRBV14	TRBJ1-2	.	.	TGTGCCAGCAGCCAAGTGTCAGCTAACTATGGCTACACCTTC	CASSQVSANYGYTF
TRBV28	TRBJ2-7	.	.	TGTGCCAGCAGTTTTCTGGGGGGTTCGGACGAGCAGTACTTC	CASSFLGGSDEQYF
TRBV4-3	TRBJ2-1	TRBD2	once	TGCGCCAGCAGCCTTAAGGATGGGGCGGGGGGGCTCAACTACAATGAGCAGTTCTTC	CASSLKDGAGGLNYNEQFF
TRBV30	TRBJ1-2	TRBD1	.	TGTGCCTGGAGCAGGGACAGACCCTATGGCTACACCTTC	CAWSRDRPYGYTF
TRBV25-1	TRBJ1-5	TRBD1	.	TGTGCCAGCAGCGGGACAGGGGGGGTGAGCAATCAGCCCCAGCATTTT	CASSGTGGVSNQPQHF
TRBV6-5	TRBJ1-5	.	many	TGTGCCAGCAGTCGGGGGACGGCTGATCAGCCCCAGCATTTT	CASSRGTADQPQHF
TRBV5-4	TRBJ2-5	TRBD2	.	TGTGCCAGCAGCTCCGGACTAGCGGGGCTCTCCCCTCAAGAGACCCAGTACTTC	CASSSGLAGLSPQETQYF
TRBV18	TRBJ1-1	.	.	TGTGCCAGCTCACCCCGGCGGGCTGACATGAACACTGAAGCTTTCTTT	CASSPRRADMNTEAFF